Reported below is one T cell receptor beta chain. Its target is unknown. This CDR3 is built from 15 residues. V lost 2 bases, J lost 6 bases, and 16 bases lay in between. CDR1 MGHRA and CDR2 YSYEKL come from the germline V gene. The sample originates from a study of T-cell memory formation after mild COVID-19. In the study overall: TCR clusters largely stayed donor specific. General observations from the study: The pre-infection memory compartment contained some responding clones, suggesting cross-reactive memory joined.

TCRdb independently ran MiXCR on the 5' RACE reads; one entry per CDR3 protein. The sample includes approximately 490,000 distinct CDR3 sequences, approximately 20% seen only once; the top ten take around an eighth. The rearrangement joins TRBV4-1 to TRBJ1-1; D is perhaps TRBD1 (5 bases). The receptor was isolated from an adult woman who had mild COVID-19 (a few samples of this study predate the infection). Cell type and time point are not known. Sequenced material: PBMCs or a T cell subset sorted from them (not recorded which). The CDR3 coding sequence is TGCGCCAGCAGCCAACCTCGGGACCGCCGGTCTGAAGCTTTCTTT. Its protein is CASSQPRDRRSEAFF.